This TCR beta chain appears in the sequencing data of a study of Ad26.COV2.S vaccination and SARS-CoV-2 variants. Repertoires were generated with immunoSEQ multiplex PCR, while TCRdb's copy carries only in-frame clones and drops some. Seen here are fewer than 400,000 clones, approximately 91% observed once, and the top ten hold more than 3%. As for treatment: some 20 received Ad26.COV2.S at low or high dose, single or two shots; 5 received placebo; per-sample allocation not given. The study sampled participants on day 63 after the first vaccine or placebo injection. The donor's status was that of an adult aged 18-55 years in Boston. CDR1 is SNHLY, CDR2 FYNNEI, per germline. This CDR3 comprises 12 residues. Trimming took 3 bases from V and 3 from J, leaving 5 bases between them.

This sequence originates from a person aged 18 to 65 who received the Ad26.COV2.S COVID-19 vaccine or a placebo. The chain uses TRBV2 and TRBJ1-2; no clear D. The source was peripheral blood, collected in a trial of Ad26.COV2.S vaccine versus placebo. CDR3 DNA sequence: TGTGCCAGCAGTGATCCAGACTATGGCTACACCTTC. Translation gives CASSDPDYGYTF.